By sample share, the clone carrying this T cell receptor (beta chain) is medium-sized. The sample comes from a study of metastatic and nonmetastatic thyroid tumors. About the research overall: Peripheral blood and tumor or nodule samples from malignant and benign thyroid patients were compared.

Trimming removed 5 bases from V and 4 bases from J, with 3 bases in between. Germline V gene lookup returns CDR1 MNHEY and CDR2 SVGEGT. This CDR3 is built from 11 residues. Per the original methods: The study built a papillary thyroid cancer distant-metastasis classifier from CDR3 differences across clinicopathological groups. MiXCR re-clonotyped the PCR reads for TCRdb. These V and J calls derive from TCRdb rather than the authors' analysis. Of about 33,000 clones in the sample, around 17% are singletons; the top ten hold roughly 12%. Every patient was untreated before thyroid surgery. The sample comprised blood. The V gene is TRBV6-2 or TRBV6-3, the J gene TRBJ2-1; D call uncertain. This TCR was recovered from a male donor with papillary thyroid cancer or a benign thyroid nodule (not recorded which). Some clones in this sample may be carry-over from other donors' samples. The chain's CDR3 is CASSPYNEQFF. As DNA, the CDR3 is TGTGCCAGCAGTCCTTACAATGAGCAGTTCTTC.